This T cell receptor beta chain appears in the sequencing data of a study of Ad26.COV2.S vaccination and SARS-CoV-2 variants (TCRdb year 2021). Background on the whole study: Donors in the vaccine arm were drawn from COV1001, a phase I-IIa trial of Ad26.COV2.S in healthy adults that was multicentre, randomized, double-blind and placebo-controlled. Trial participants were randomized into five groups of five: low-dose or high-dose Ad26.COV2.S given once or twice, or placebo on both occasions. Investigators did not know the trial group allocation while performing experiments and assessing outcomes. The specificity and breadth of SARS-CoV-2-reactive T cell receptors after Ad26.COV2.S vaccination were assessed by TCRbeta repertoire sequencing. The TCR-sequenced set comprised approximately 30 samples: roughly 19 Ad26.COV2.S vaccine recipients, 5 placebo recipients and 8 SARS-CoV-2 convalescent individuals. Dosing of Ad26.COV2.S was intramuscular, at either 5x10^10 or 1x10^11 viral particles, delivered as one shot or as two shots spaced 56 days apart.

Sample treatment or condition, as interpreted from the label and publication: about 20 received Ad26.COV2.S at low or high dose, single or two shots; 5 received placebo; per-sample allocation not given. For vaccine and placebo recipients, the sequenced repertoires came from samples collected on day 63 after the first injection. Cohort 1b enrolled around 23 adults aged 18-55 years at a single site in Boston, USA, between 29 July and 7 August 2020. Ad26.COV2.S was a replication-incompetent adenovirus type 26 vector expressing a prefusion-stabilized SARS-CoV-2 spike protein from the original Wuhan strain. V is clipped by 2 bases and J by 4 bases, and the sequence between their germline boundaries is 11 bases long. The germline V gene encodes CDR1 PRHDT and CDR2 FYEKMQ (reference sequence). Reading from cysteine to phenylalanine, the CDR3 counts 14 amino acids. Solely the CDR3 DNA is kept, with 42 bases framed from the first base.

A remark on this clone: The antigen it recognizes is unknown. Qualities for individual bases were not recorded, and no much larger clone is one base off.

What the authors observed across the whole study: Vaccine and placebo recipients had comparable non-spike TCR breadth, which fits with the vaccine containing only spike. The study was not powered for comparison of responses between vaccine doses or regimens. Higher spike-specific TCR breadth was observed in Ad26.COV2.S recipients than in placebo recipients (P = 0.0014). After vaccination, substantial breadth of spike-specific CD8+ and CD4+ T cell responses was reported. The authors noted that the TCR breadth and depth analyses may have underestimated total T cell responses.

TCRbeta CDR3 regions were sequenced with the immunoSEQ Assay. After extraction, genomic DNA underwent amplification by bias-controlled multiplex PCR, followed by high-throughput sequencing. The original methods were these. To quantify the absolute abundance of each unique TCRbeta CDR3 region, sequences were collapsed and filtered. T cell fraction was estimated by normalizing TCRbeta template counts to usable DNA, with usable DNA measured through amplification of reference genes found in all nucleated cells. Repertoire TCRs were annotated as SARS-CoV-2-specific by exact matching of V gene, CDR3 amino acid sequence and J gene to a known reactive TCR set. MIRA supplied the reference SARS-CoV-2 TCR set, which was filtered for enrichment in COVID-19-positive ImmuneCODE repertoires so that public or cross-reactive TCRs were removed. Drawing on the MIRA antigens, annotated TCRs were analysed further at the level of specific ORF or position within ORF. Breadth was defined as the number of annotated unique rearrangements divided by the total number of unique productive rearrangements, and depth was defined as the summed frequency of the annotated unique rearrangements. Two-sided Wilcoxon rank-sum tests were applied when comparing TCR breadth between groups. This is the immuneACCESS table as TCRdb keeps it, with only in-frame sequences that have V and J called. A part of the clones is gone; compared with another copy, unresolved V genes explain less than half, and the rest is unexplained. V, J and clone size were drawn from that table, and D and trimming were deduced from the DNA. In all, the sample holds 300,000 to 350,000 clones, and over 80% of those were seen once. The ten largest make up roughly 2% of the sample.

This sequence was found in a person between 18 and 60 years old who received the Ad26.COV2.S COVID-19 vaccine or a placebo. This specimen consisted of peripheral blood, obtained in a trial of Ad26.COV2.S vaccine versus placebo. The rearrangement combines TRBV13 with TRBJ1-2; TRBD1 might be the D gene, on 5 matching bases. The DNA sequence is TGTGCCAGCAGCTTAATCCAGGGTGGCTATGGCTACACCTTC. Translated, this gives CASSLIQGGYGYTF.